The source of this TCR beta chain is a study of shared clonotypes between healthy human individuals. The CDR3 has 12 amino acids. Germline loops: CDR1 ENHRY, CDR2 SYGVKD. All donors qualified as healthy HIV-negative adults and had experienced no recent acute infections or vaccinations. Investigators divided CD4+ cells into CD45RA+ naive and CD45RA-negative memory subsets. A remark on this clone: The junction departs from germline at one end; a sequencing error may be responsible.

Assay: immunoSEQ multiplex PCR; the TCRdb copy retains only in-frame clones and omits some. The sample gives about 990,000 clones, roughly 74% of which show up once; 0.6% to 0.75% is in the top ten. The source is a man younger than 35 in good health. Some clones in this sample may be carry-over from other donors' samples. Specimen: memory CD4+ T cells from PBMCs. Subset described: CD45RA-negative fraction. V usage is TRBV10-3 and J usage is TRBJ1-5; no definite D call. CDR3 DNA: TGTGCCATCAGTGAGTCGAATCGGCCCCAGCATTTT. Protein product: CAISESNRPQHF.